This T cell receptor beta chain was obtained from a study of blood T cell repertoires in COVID-19. About the study: Sites across the United States, Italy and Spain contributed samples from acute and convalescent COVID-19. The analysed material was cDNA or gDNA that came from T cells, B-cell-depleted T cells, or PBMCs.

Per the original methods: Reference gene primer amplification in the assay estimated nucleated cell counts. Assay: immunoSEQ multiplex PCR; the TCRdb copy retains only in-frame clones and omits some. Clone size and V and J calls were adopted from that table, with D and trimming inferred from the DNA. The sample has roughly 100,000 clones, 85% to 90% seen once. CDR3 length: 15 residues. In germline, CDR1 is KGHDR, CDR2 SFDVKD. Trimming removed 3 bases from V and 10 bases from J; junction bases left unmatched: 10. The sequence came from a human donor in a cohort sampled during active COVID-19. The rearrangement links TRBV24-1 to TRBJ2-3; 9 bases are shared with TRBD1. Sequenced sample: peripheral blood. CDR3 protein: CATSDPGQGNYAQYF. CDR3 DNA sequence: TGTGCCACCAGTGATCCGGGACAGGGCAATTACGCGCAGTATTTT.